One and the same sample provided the 22 T cell receptor beta chains below, sequenced in a study of T cells in Graves' hyperthyroidism and ophthalmopathy. What was amplified from RNA transcripts were TCR beta CDR3 regions. HTBI primers drove first-round RT-PCR of the TCR CDR3. TCRdb analysed the multiplex PCR reads with MiXCR anew, one entry per CDR3 protein. Among 250,000 or so distinct CDR3 sequences, about 14% were seen once, and the ten largest hold about an eighth. Sequenced input: blood. The source is a middle-aged woman with Graves' hyperthyroidism that later progressed to Graves' ophthalmopathy.

This clonotype has at least ten counts. The genes are TRBV15 and TRBJ2-2, with D possibly TRBD1 on 6 matching bases. Germline-derived CDR1 and CDR2 are LNHNV and YYDKDF (reference sequence). The V and J ends lost 7 bases and 0 bases respectively, with 9 bases between them. The CDR3 runs 14 residues. The CDR3 coding sequence is TGTGCCACCACCGGGACAACGAACACCGGGGAGCTGTTTTTT. As protein: CATTGTTNTGELFF. The full variable domain, completed using reference TRBV15 and TRBJ2-2, is DAMVIQNPRYQVTQFGKPVTLSCSQTLNHNVMYWYQQKSSQAPKLLFHYYDKDFNNEADTPDNFQSRRPNTSFCFLDIRSPGLGDTAMYLCATTGTTNTGELFFGEGSRLTVL.

This clonotype has a count of ten or more. The V call is TRBV7-9, the J call TRBJ1-1; D unresolved. The CDR3 loop spans 14 amino acids. The V and J ends lost 1 base and 6 bases respectively, with 12 bases between them. CDR1 SEHNR and CDR2 FQNEAQ come from the germline V gene (reference sequence). CDR3: CASSLEPQRAEAFF. CDR3 in DNA: TGTGCCAGCAGCTTAGAACCCCAACGGGCTGAAGCTTTCTTT.

This clonotype was observed at least ten times. The chain recombines TRBV13 with TRBJ2-7; D is undetermined. The V end was cut by 0 bases, the J end by 5 bases, with 11 bases between. CDR3 length equals 14 residues. In germline, CDR1 is PRHDT, CDR2 FYEKMQ (reference sequence). The chain's CDR3 is CASSLGTGFHEQYF. In DNA form, the CDR3 reads TGTGCCAGCAGCTTAGGAACTGGTTTCCACGAGCAGTACTTC.

This chain connects TRBV12-3 or TRBV12-4 to TRBJ1-2, with a tentative D call TRBD1 (5 bases). V lost 6 bases and J 0 bases, leaving 14 bases between the germline ends. CDR3 length: 15 residues. DNA for the CDR3: TGTGCCAGCAGCTATACGACAGAAGCTAACTATGGCTACACCTTC. Amino acid sequence: CASSYTTEANYGYTF.

This clonotype has only a few counts. Germline is not matched at one junction end, which may reflect a read error. The V and J genes are TRBV2 and TRBJ2-3; 9 positions agree with TRBD2. Germline CDR1 and CDR2: SNHLY and FYNNEI. The CDR3 spans 15 residues. The CDR3 DNA reads TGTGCCAGCTCCTTGGCGGGAGGGGGTACAGATACGCGGTATTTT. Translating it yields CASSLAGGGTDTRYF.

The J gene is TRBJ1-5, the V gene TRBV7-2, with TRBD1 matching 10 bases. The CDR3 has 14 amino acids. Germline V CDR1 and CDR2: SGHTA, FQGNSA. The V and J ends lost 5 bases and 6 bases, in that order; junction bases with no gene match: 4. The CDR3 loop reads CASSRDRGLQPQHF. The CDR3 DNA sequence: TGTGCCAGCAGCCGAGACAGGGGGCTTCAGCCCCAGCATTTT.

The chain carries TRBV19 and TRBJ2-1; unclear D gene. The germline V gene has CDR1 LNHDA and CDR2 SQIVND (reference sequence). Trimming removed 5 bases at V and 1 base at J, with 15 bases between. The CDR3 covers 16 residues. The CDR3 region has the DNA TGTGCCAGTAGTCCCACGGAAGACCTATCCTACAATGAGCAGTTCTTC. Its protein product is CASSPTEDLSYNEQFF.

In DNA form, the CDR3 reads TGTGCCAGCAGCTTCGGCAGGGGCTTTGGAAACACCATATATTTT. Protein sequence: CASSFGRGFGNTIYF. The rearrangement links TRBV5-6 to TRBJ1-3; weak D call: TRBD1 (6 bases). The germline V gene encodes CDR1 SGHDT and CDR2 YYEEEE. V was trimmed by 2 bases and J by 3 bases, leaving 12 bases between them. This CDR3 has 15 residues.

Many counts were recorded for this clonotype. This chain links TRBV12-3 or TRBV12-4 with TRBJ2-3; no reliable D call. Trimming stripped 6 bases from V and 2 bases from J, with 9 bases between. CDR3 length: 13 amino acids. As DNA, the CDR3 is TGTGCCAGCAGAGTCTCTTTCACAGATACGCAGTATTTT. Protein: CASRVSFTDTQYF.

This sequence joins TRBV28 and TRBJ2-5; perhaps TRBD1 as D (5 bases). Germline V gives CDR1 MDHEN, CDR2 SYDVKM. V dropped 3 bases and J dropped 4 bases, with 12 bases sitting between them. The CDR3 loop spans 14 amino acids. This CDR3 reads CASSFLRDLETQYF. Here the CDR3 DNA reads TGTGCCAGCAGTTTTCTCAGGGATTTAGAGACCCAGTACTTC.

This clonotype showed up many times. J is TRBJ2-1 and V is TRBV12-3 or TRBV12-4; TRBD1 aligns across 7 bases. CDR3 length equals 15 residues. The trim removed 6 bases at V and 3 bases at J, leaving 8 bases unmatched. This CDR3 reads CASSRRQGIYNEQFF. CDR3 DNA sequence: TGTGCCAGCAGCCGAAGACAGGGAATCTACAATGAGCAGTTCTTC.

This clonotype has a count of ten or more. V usage is TRBV30 and J usage is TRBJ2-3; a weak D match, TRBD1 (6 bases). The CDR3 loop spans 17 amino acids. V dropped 2 bases and J dropped 5 bases, with 23 bases sitting between them. The germline gives CDR1 GTSNPN, CDR2 SVGIG (reference sequence). CDR3 region: CAWSSKQGLVSGDTQYF. CDR3 bases: TGTGCCTGGAGTTCAAAACAGGGATTGGTTTCGGGAGATACGCAGTATTTT.

This clonotype has a count of ten or more. The V gene is TRBV28, the J gene TRBJ1-5, with 8 bases lining up with TRBD1. Trimming removed 4 bases from V and 1 base from J; junction bases left unmatched: 9. This CDR3 is built from 17 residues. CDR1 MDHEN and CDR2 SYDVKM come from the germline V gene. The CDR3 region is CASSYRQGMRSNQPQHF. The DNA of the CDR3 is TGTGCCAGCAGTTACCGACAGGGGATGAGGAGCAATCAGCCCCAGCATTTT.

This clonotype was picked up many times. The V call is TRBV4-1, the J call TRBJ2-1; 7 bases match TRBD2. The V segment lost 3 bases and the J segment 4 bases; nucleotides outside the gene matches: 9. In germline, CDR1 is MGHRA, CDR2 YSYEKL. The CDR3 totals 16 residues. The CDR3 bases are TGCGCCAGCAGCCAGTTAGGGGCTAGCGGATACAATGAGCAGTTCTTC. Translation gives CASSQLGASGYNEQFF.

This clonotype was seen a handful of times. The J gene is TRBJ1-2, the V gene TRBV27; the match to TRBD1 covers 8 bases. Germline CDR1 and CDR2: MNHEY and SMNVEV (reference sequence). The CDR3 has 15 amino acids. V shed 4 bases, J shed 5 bases, and the junction held 9 bases outside the gene matches. The CDR3 protein is CASSYGTGGSYGYTF. DNA for the CDR3: TGTGCCAGCAGTTACGGGACAGGCGGATCGTATGGCTACACCTTC.

This clonotype was found many times. V is TRBV30 and J is TRBJ1-5, with no clear D. V was shortened by 0 bases and J by 6 bases, with 9 bases between the two germline ends. Germline CDR1 and CDR2: GTSNPN and SVGIG (reference sequence). This CDR3 is 13 amino acids long. The DNA for the CDR3 is TGTGCCTGGAGTGTGAGAGGCGGTCAGCCCCAGCATTTT. Its protein is CAWSVRGGQPQHF. The variable domain in full, completed from reference TRBV30 and TRBJ1-5, reads SQTIHQWPATLVQPVGSPLSLECTVEGTSNPNLYWYRQAAGRGLQLLFYSVGIGQISSEVPQNLSASRPQDRQFILSSKKLLLSDSGFYLCAWSVRGGQPQHFGDGTRLSIL.

The chain links TRBV24-1 to TRBJ2-7, with D possibly matching TRBD1 (6 bases). The CDR3 loop spans 20 amino acids. Deletions cut 0 bases from V and 4 bases from J, with 27 bases between. The V gene's germline CDR1 is KGHDR and CDR2 SFDVKD. The CDR3: CATSDLLIRGLAPNQYEQYF. Here the CDR3 DNA reads TGTGCCACCAGTGATTTGCTTATCAGGGGTTTGGCCCCAAACCAATACGAGCAGTACTTC.

This clonotype has at least ten counts. V gene TRBV30 combines with J gene TRBJ2-6, with 7 nucleotides matching TRBD1. V gave up 3 bases and J gave up 2 bases; unmatched junction bases: 4. The CDR3 is made up of 15 amino acids. Germline lookup yields CDR1 GTSNPN and CDR2 SVGIG (reference sequence). CDR3 sequence (DNA): TGTGCCTGGAGGTCCACAGGGGCTGGGGCCAACGTCCTGACTTTC. Translated: CAWRSTGAGANVLTF.

This clonotype was seen a handful of times. The chain is built from TRBV20-1 and TRBJ2-1; D remains ambiguous. The CDR3 has 14 amino acids. V lost 5 bases to trimming and J lost 1 base, with 12 bases between them. CDR1 DFQATT and CDR2 SNEGSKA come from the germline V gene (reference sequence). The CDR3 sequence: CSAGTLSSYNEQFF. The CDR3 DNA reads TGCAGTGCTGGTACCCTCTCTTCCTACAATGAGCAGTTCTTC.

This clonotype appeared many times. CDR3 protein: CASSWVSTGLGTAFF. In nucleotides, the CDR3 is TGTGCCAGCAGTTGGGTCTCTACCGGGCTAGGGACAGCTTTCTTT. The rearrangement links TRBV28 to TRBJ1-1; a weak D match, TRBD1 (5 bases). V dropped 4 bases and J dropped 10 bases, with 22 bases sitting between them. CDR1 and CDR2 from the germline V gene are MDHEN and SYDVKM. CDR3 length equals 15 residues. Looking up the rest from reference TRBV28 and TRBJ1-1 gives the full variable domain: DVKVTQSSRYLVKRTGEKVFLECVQDMDHENMFWYRQDPGLGLRLIYFSYDVKMKEKGDIPEGYSVSREKKERFSLILESASTNQTSMYLCASSWVSTGLGTAFFGQGTRLTVV.

This clonotype was recorded many times. V is TRBV18 and J is TRBJ2-1; D is uncertain. V lost 0 bases and J 6 bases, leaving 6 bases between the germline ends. The CDR3 has 13 amino acids. The V gene's germline CDR1 is KGHSH and CDR2 LQKENI. This CDR3 reads CASSPPSSNEQFF. The CDR3 coding sequence is TGTGCCAGCTCACCACCTAGCAGCAATGAGCAGTTCTTC.

This clonotype was counted ten times or more. Mismatch with germline at one junction end may stem from a read error. V and J are TRBV19 and TRBJ2-7; 13 positions agree with TRBD2. The CDR3 has 15 amino acids. CDR1 is LNHDA and CDR2 is SQIVND in the germline V gene (reference sequence). In DNA, the CDR3 is TGTGCCAGTAGCATAGATGGACTAGCGGGAGACGAGCAGTACTTC. Protein: CASSIDGLAGDEQYF.